Below, 27 T cell receptor beta chains from the same sample are listed, as sequenced in a study of cytomegalovirus exposure and HLA in healthy donors. The PCR was carried out with 60 Vbeta primers and 13 Jbeta primers. TCRdb's table, derived via immunoSEQ multiplex PCR, lists solely in-frame clones and lacks some. The table records about 60,000 clones, approximately 80% of them present only once. Sequenced sample: PBMCs. Receptors originate from a male donor in good health and CMV-seronegative.

The chain employs TRBV27 and TRBJ2-7; possibly TRBD2 for D (6 bases). Trimming shortened V by 1 base and J by 6 bases, and 13 bases separated the two germline ends. The CDR3 runs to 14 residues. From germline, CDR1 is MNHEY and CDR2 SMNVEV (reference sequence). For the CDR3, the DNA is TGTGCCAGCAGTTTATTTGGGGGACTCAGCGAGCAGTACTTC. The encoded protein is CASSLFGGLSEQYF.

The gene calls are TRBV9 and TRBJ2-2; D may be TRBD1 (6 bases). The CDR3 extends over 14 amino acids. Germline V gene sequence: CDR1 SGDLS, CDR2 YYNGEE. Between the trimmed V and J ends, which lost 3 bases and 5 bases, there was a span of 11 bases. CDR3 loop: CASSDGTPTGELFF. For the CDR3, the DNA is TGTGCCAGCAGCGACGGGACACCAACCGGGGAGCTGTTTTTT.

This clone has only a few counts. In nucleotides, the CDR3 is TGTGCCACCAGCAGCACGGACAGGCAAAACTATGGCTACACCTTC. Protein: CATSSTDRQNYGYTF. J is TRBJ1-2 and V is TRBV15; 7 positions agree with TRBD1. Germline CDR1 is LNHNV and CDR2 is YYDKDF (reference sequence). J lost 2 bases, V lost 3 bases, and 6 bases had no gene match. This CDR3 spans 15 amino acids.

The genes are TRBV18 and TRBJ2-2, with 9 bases that match TRBD1. The CDR3 has 19 amino acids. After removal of 3 bases from V and 0 bases from J, the junction contained 11 bases not matched to a gene. CDR1 and CDR2 (germline): KGHSH, LQKENI. The CDR3 DNA reads TGTGCCAGCTCACCCGCGATCCGGGACAGGGTACCGAACACCGGGGAGCTGTTTTTT. Translated, it gives CASSPAIRDRVPNTGELFF.

The J gene is TRBJ2-1, the V gene TRBV7-9, with D possibly matching TRBD1 (6 bases). CDR3 length: 16 amino acids. Trimming removed 4 bases from V and 4 bases from J, with 17 bases in between. Germline CDR1 is SEHNR and CDR2 is FQNEAQ (reference sequence). CDR3 sequence (DNA): TGTGCCAGCAGCTCACCTCTTAGGCAGGGGTACAATGAGCAGTTCTTC. It translates to CASSSPLRQGYNEQFF.

The V and J genes are TRBV5-1 and TRBJ2-1; 12 bases map to TRBD2. Germline V gives CDR1 SGHRS, CDR2 YFSETQ. CDR3 length equals 16 residues. Losses at the gene ends were 1 base for V and 7 bases for J; bases not matched to a gene: 6. CDR3 protein: CASSLRASGGGNEQFF. Here the CDR3 DNA reads TGCGCCAGCAGCTTGCGGGCTAGCGGGGGGGGTAATGAGCAGTTCTTC.

J is TRBJ2-3 and V is TRBV30; D may be TRBD2 (5 bases). The CDR3 is made up of 15 amino acids. Germline assignment: CDR1 GTSNPN and CDR2 SVGIG (reference sequence). The V end lost 3 bases, the J end lost 5 bases, and 18 bases lay between the germline ends. The CDR3 is CAWRVIGLWGDTQYF. The CDR3 DNA follows: TGTGCCTGGAGGGTAATTGGACTCTGGGGAGATACGCAGTATTTT.

This rearrangement joins TRBV7-6 to TRBJ2-7; TRBD2 matches 8 bases. The CDR3 totals 16 residues. Germline V CDR1 and CDR2: SGHVS, FNYEAQ. The V segment lost 1 base and the J segment 0 bases; nucleotides outside the gene matches: 5. In DNA form, the CDR3 reads TGTGCCAGCAGCTTAGACCCGGGACTAGGCTCCTACGAGCAGTACTTC. Protein: CASSLDPGLGSYEQYF.

The chain links TRBV29-1 to TRBJ1-2; the D gene is possibly TRBD1 (5 bases). The germline V gene has CDR1 SQVTM and CDR2 ANQGSEA. The length of the CDR3 is 12 residues. Trimming took 7 bases from V and 5 from J, leaving 14 bases between them. The CDR3, as DNA: TGCAGCGCGGTCGGGACTGAGTATGGCTACACCTTC. Translation: CSAVGTEYGYTF. Full variable domain (rest looked up from reference TRBV29-1 and TRBJ1-2): SAVISQKPSRDICQRGTSLTIQCQVDSQVTMMFWYRQQPGQSLTLIATANQGSEATYESGFVIDKFPISRPNLTFSTLTVSNMSPEDSSIYLCSAVGTEYGYTFGSGTRLTVV.

This chain connects TRBV5-5 to TRBJ1-1, with D uncertain. The CDR3 contains 13 residues. V lost 0 bases and J 0 bases, leaving 3 bases between the germline ends. Germline V CDR1 and CDR2: SGHKS, YYEKEE (reference sequence). CDR3 amino acids: CASSLAVNTEAFF. The CDR3 nucleotides read TGTGCCAGCAGCTTGGCAGTGAACACTGAAGCTTTCTTT.

The chain is built from TRBV9 and TRBJ1-3, with 8 bases matching TRBD1. Germline lookup yields CDR1 SGDLS and CDR2 YYNGEE. Losses at the gene ends were 3 bases for V and 2 bases for J; bases not matched to a gene: 13. This CDR3 spans 18 amino acids. CDR3 in DNA: TGTGCCAGCAGCGAGCGACAGGGGCGCGTAACTGCTGGAAACACCATATATTTT. Its translation: CASSERQGRVTAGNTIYF.

The V and J genes are TRBV30 and TRBJ2-2; 7 bases are a match to TRBD1. Losses at the gene ends were 1 base for V and 0 bases for J; bases not matched to a gene: 2. CDR3 length equals 15 residues. Germline V gives CDR1 GTSNPN, CDR2 SVGIG (reference sequence). CDR3 DNA: TGTGCCTGGAGTGACGGGACAGCGAACACCGGGGAGCTGTTTTTT. This gives the protein CAWSDGTANTGELFF.

Only one count was recorded for this clone. V is TRBV5-6 and J is TRBJ2-7; no definite D call. Per the germline V gene, CDR1 is SGHDT and CDR2 is YYEEEE. Trimming pared 3 bases from V and 3 bases from J, leaving 16 bases between. The CDR3 is 15 amino acids. The CDR3 region is CASSSIREAYYEQYF. The CDR3, as DNA: TGTGCCAGCAGCTCGATTCGAGAGGCTTACTACGAGCAGTACTTC.

The chain combines TRBV15 with TRBJ1-1, with 11 bases identical to TRBD1. The CDR3 runs 16 residues. Germline assignment: CDR1 LNHNV and CDR2 YYDKDF (reference sequence). V lost 0 bases, J lost 4 bases, and 4 bases stayed unmatched. CDR3 sequence (DNA): TGTGCCACCAGCAGAGATCGCGGGACAGGGGGCACTGAAGCTTTCTTT. Translated: CATSRDRGTGGTEAFF.

The chain has TRBV4-1 and TRBJ2-1, with D unclear. Between the trimmed V and J ends, which lost 1 base and 9 bases, there was a span of 10 bases. Looked up from germline, CDR1 is MGHRA and CDR2 is YSYEKL. The CDR3 sequence is 13 residues long. CDR3 DNA: TGCGCCAGCAGCCAAGTTCTCGTCGGTGAGCAGTTCTTC. It encodes CASSQVLVGEQFF.

This clone has only a few counts. The chain recombines TRBV15 with TRBJ2-5; D ambiguous. The CDR3 contains 15 residues. Germline V CDR1 and CDR2: LNHNV, YYDKDF (reference sequence). Trimming took 0 bases from V and 0 from J, leaving 8 bases between them. The CDR3: CATSRDEADQETQYF. The CDR3 region has the DNA TGTGCCACCAGCAGAGATGAGGCGGACCAAGAGACCCAGTACTTC.

On this clone itself: This could be a read error, since a much larger clone is one nucleotide away. This chain links TRBV4-2 with TRBJ1-1; D perhaps matches TRBD2 (5 bases). The end of the DNA is better explained by TRBJ2-2, so the J call may be wrong. The CDR3 extends over 14 amino acids. Germline assignment: CDR1 LGHNA and CDR2 YNFKEQ. In nucleotides, the CDR3 is TGTGCCAGCAGCCAAGAGGGGAGCACTGGGGAGCTGTTTTTT. Protein product: CASSQEGSTGELFF.

The genes are TRBV6-1 and TRBJ2-7; 8 nucleotides line up with TRBD2. Germline trimming cut 1 base from V and 3 bases from J; bases unmatched to any gene: 5. Looked up from germline, CDR1 is MNHNS and CDR2 is SASEGT. The CDR3 has 15 residues. CDR3 in amino acids: CASSEGGGGLYEQYF. Here the CDR3 DNA reads TGTGCCAGCAGTGAAGGTGGCGGGGGGCTCTACGAGCAGTACTTC.

J is TRBJ1-2 and V is TRBV11-2; 8 nucleotides agree with TRBD1. Germline V gives CDR1 SGHAT, CDR2 FQNNGV. J was trimmed by 4 bases and V by 5 bases; bases with no gene match: 9. CDR3 length: 15 amino acids. The CDR3 bases are TGTGCCAGCAGCCTGGGACAGGCGTCGCTCTATGGCTACACCTTC. Its translation: CASSLGQASLYGYTF.

The V and J genes are TRBV6-1 and TRBJ1-3, with 10 bases fitting TRBD1. The CDR3 totals 16 residues. The junction had 3 bases not matched to a gene; V was cut back by 4 bases and J by 0 bases. Germline CDR1 MNHNS, CDR2 SASEGT. CDR3 sequence: CASSGGQGSSGNTIYF. CDR3 DNA sequence: TGTGCCAGCAGTGGGGGACAGGGGTCCTCTGGAAACACCATATATTTT.

This clone was seen only a few times. This rearrangement joins TRBV6-4 to TRBJ2-1, with D possibly matching TRBD1 (6 bases). This CDR3 is built from 13 residues. The germline CDR1 and CDR2 sequences are MRHNA and SNTAGT. The V gene lost 5 bases and the J gene lost 3 bases, with 8 bases spanning the gap. The CDR3: CASSRQVYNEQFF. The CDR3 nucleotides read TGTGCCAGCAGTAGACAGGTCTACAATGAGCAGTTCTTC.

The genes are TRBV4-3 and TRBJ1-2, with D possibly TRBD1 on 5 matching bases. The length of the CDR3 is 13 residues. CDR1 is LGHNA, CDR2 YSLEER, per germline. Between the trimmed V and J ends, which lost 0 bases and 14 bases, there was a span of 16 bases. CDR3 region: CASSQEFGGRGTF. Written as DNA, the CDR3 is TGCGCCAGCAGCCAAGAGTTCGGGGGAAGGGGAACCTTC.

This clone was seen a handful of times. CDR3 in amino acids: CASSFGQGRSPLHF. The CDR3 DNA sequence: TGTGCCAGCAGTTTCGGACAGGGGCGATCACCCCTCCACTTT. The gene calls are TRBV28 and TRBJ1-6; 9 bases agree with TRBD1. Germline-derived CDR1 and CDR2 are MDHEN and SYDVKM. CDR3 length: 14 amino acids. Trimming at V came to 3 bases and at J to 10 bases, leaving 4 bases not matched to a gene.

The genes are TRBV27 and TRBJ2-2; D is perhaps TRBD1 (5 bases). V dropped 3 bases and J dropped 4 bases, with 12 bases sitting between them. This CDR3 is built from 15 residues. The V gene's germline CDR1 is MNHEY and CDR2 SMNVEV (reference sequence). The CDR3 coding sequence is TGTGCCAGCAGTTTTACGTCCAGGGTCACCGGGGAGCTGTTTTTT. Amino acid sequence: CASSFTSRVTGELFF.

V is TRBV14 and J is TRBJ2-1; maybe TRBD2 (6 bases). The length of the CDR3 is 16 residues. Trimming stripped 4 bases from V and 1 base from J, with 14 bases between. Germline V CDR1 and CDR2: SGHDN, FVKESK. The CDR3 nucleotides are TGTGCCAGCAGCCGCGGCGCGGGGAGATCCTACAATGAGCAGTTCTTC. This translates into CASSRGAGRSYNEQFF.

This clone was observed a handful of times. This chain links TRBV2 with TRBJ1-3; D ambiguous. Germline V gene lookup returns CDR1 SNHLY and CDR2 FYNNEI. V was trimmed by 5 bases and J by 4 bases, leaving 15 bases between them. The CDR3 has 15 residues. CDR3 nucleotide sequence: TGTGCCAGCAGTAGGACGGAGGTTCTGGGAAACACCATATATTTT. Protein product: CASSRTEVLGNTIYF.

This clone was seen a few times. The chain joins TRBV2 to TRBJ1-1, with D tentatively TRBD1 (5 bases). The germline V gene has CDR1 SNHLY and CDR2 FYNNEI. V lost 4 bases to trimming and J lost 6 bases, with 18 bases between them. This CDR3 spans 15 amino acids. The CDR3 sequence is CASSGGRGRGAEAFF. The CDR3 region has the DNA TGTGCCAGCAGTGGGGGGAGGGGACGGGGGGCTGAAGCTTTCTTT.